Described below is a single TCR beta chain sequence and its context. Its antigen is as yet unknown. The data were taken from a study of human T cells and chemical hapten exposure. Across the whole study: During the approximately 24-week study period, patients had diphenylcyclopropenone applied to the scalp every week. Study findings and constraints: Controls formed significantly fewer large CDR3 similarity clusters than expanded TCRs did.

After removal of 6 bases from V and 8 bases from J, the junction contained 17 bases not matched to a gene. Germline values: CDR1 MNHEY, CDR2 SMNVEV (reference sequence). CDR3 size: 17 residues. Using its own MiXCR run on the RACE reads, TCRdb lists one record per CDR3 protein. The top ten hold roughly 2.5% of the sample, which has roughly 200,000 distinct CDR3 sequences, about 22% seen once. Stated time point: patch test 3, about 24 weeks after DPC sensitization. Treatment of the sample: therapeutic diphenylcyclopropenone sensitization with weekly scalp DPC. Before extraction, the whole blood was not fractionated, and total RNA was taken from it.

The genes are TRBV27 and TRBJ2-1, with 9 bases matching TRBD1. The TCR was taken from a middle-aged woman with alopecia areata. Some clones in this sample may be carry-over from other donors' samples. Sequencing was performed on whole blood, taken in connection with sensitization to the hapten diphenylcyclopropenone (DPC). Written as DNA, the CDR3 is TGTGCCAGCAGGGAGCGACCCGGGACAGGGTTATTCGATGAGCAGTTCTTC. Its protein product is CASRERPGTGLFDEQFF.